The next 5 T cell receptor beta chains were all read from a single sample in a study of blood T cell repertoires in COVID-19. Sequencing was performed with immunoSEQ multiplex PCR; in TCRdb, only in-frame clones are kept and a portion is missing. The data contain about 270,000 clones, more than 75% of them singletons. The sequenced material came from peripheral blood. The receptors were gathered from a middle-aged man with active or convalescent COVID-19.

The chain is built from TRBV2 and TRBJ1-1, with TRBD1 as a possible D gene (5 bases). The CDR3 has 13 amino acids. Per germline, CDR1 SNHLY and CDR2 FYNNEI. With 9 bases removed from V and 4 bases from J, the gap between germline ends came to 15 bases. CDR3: CARLGVSGTEAFF. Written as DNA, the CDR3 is TGTGCCAGATTAGGGGTCTCTGGCACTGAAGCTTTCTTT.

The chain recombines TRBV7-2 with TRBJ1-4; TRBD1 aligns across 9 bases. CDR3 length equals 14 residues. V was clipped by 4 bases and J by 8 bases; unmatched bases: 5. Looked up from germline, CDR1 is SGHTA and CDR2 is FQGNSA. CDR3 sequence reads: CASSSRTGDEKLFF. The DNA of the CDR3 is TGTGCCAGCAGCTCAAGGACAGGGGACGAAAAACTGTTTTTT.

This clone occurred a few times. The CDR3 nucleotides read TGTGCCAGCTCACGAGGGACAGCCATGAACACTGAAGCTTTCTTT. It codes for CASSRGTAMNTEAFF. V usage is TRBV18 and J usage is TRBJ1-1, with 7 nucleotides matching TRBD1. V lost 4 bases, J lost 0 bases, and 5 bases stayed unmatched. CDR1 is KGHSH, CDR2 LQKENI, per germline. There are 15 residues in the CDR3.

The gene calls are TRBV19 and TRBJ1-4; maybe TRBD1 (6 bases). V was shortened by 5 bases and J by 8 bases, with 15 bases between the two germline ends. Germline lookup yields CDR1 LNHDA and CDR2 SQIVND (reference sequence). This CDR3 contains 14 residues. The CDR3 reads CASSDYTGPEKLFF. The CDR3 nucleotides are TGTGCCAGTAGTGACTACACAGGGCCAGAAAAACTGTTTTTT.

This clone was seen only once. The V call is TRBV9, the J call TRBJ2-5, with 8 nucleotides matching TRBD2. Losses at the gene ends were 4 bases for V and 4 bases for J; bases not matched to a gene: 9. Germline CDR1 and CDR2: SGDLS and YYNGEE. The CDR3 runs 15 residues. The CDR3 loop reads CASSLMTSAGETQYF. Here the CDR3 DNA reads TGTGCCAGCAGCTTGATGACTAGCGCCGGAGAGACCCAGTACTTC.